A single sample is the source of the 26 T cell receptor beta chains below, sequenced in a study of shared clonotypes between healthy human individuals. Method: immunoSEQ multiplex PCR; TCRdb's copy keeps in-frame clones and lacks some. The sample consists of about 1.4 million clones, about 96% of them appearing once. Source material: naive CD4+ T cells sorted from blood. The subset denotes: CD45RA+ positively selected. The source of these receptors is a man aged 30 to 45 in good health.

The chain is built from TRBV25-1 and TRBJ2-7; D unclear. CDR1 is MGHDK, CDR2 SYGVNS, per germline. Trimming removed 5 bases from V and 4 bases from J, with 9 bases in between. This CDR3 contains 12 residues. The CDR3 nucleotides read TGTGCCAGCAGTCAGGTTCTGTACGAGCAGTACTTC. Amino acids: CASSQVLYEQYF.

This clone appeared once. The rearrangement uses TRBV4-1 and TRBJ2-3; D uncertain. Germline CDR1 is MGHRA and CDR2 is YSYEKL. With 0 bases removed from V and 0 bases from J, the gap between germline ends came to 13 bases. This CDR3 is 17 amino acids long. The CDR3 here is CASSQDSGMRSTDTQYF. The CDR3 bases are TGCGCCAGCAGCCAAGATTCTGGGATGAGAAGCACAGATACGCAGTATTTT.

The rearrangement joins TRBV9 to TRBJ2-2, with 7 bases aligning to TRBD2. This CDR3 comprises 17 residues. The germline V gene encodes CDR1 SGDLS and CDR2 YYNGEE. Trimming removed 5 bases from V and 4 bases from J; junction bases left unmatched: 14. CDR3 coding DNA: TGTGCCAGCAGACCAACCTTTGGCGGGAGTTCCACCGGGGAGCTGTTTTTT. Translating gives CASRPTFGGSSTGELFF.

The chain carries TRBV19 and TRBJ2-5; D call uncertain. V dropped 4 bases and J dropped 1 base, with 7 bases sitting between them. CDR1 LNHDA and CDR2 SQIVND come from the germline V gene (reference sequence). CDR3 length equals 13 residues. CDR3 sequence reads: CASSTTVQETQYF. The CDR3 bases are TGTGCCAGTAGTACGACCGTCCAAGAGACCCAGTACTTC. Complete variable domain (other parts from reference TRBV19 and TRBJ2-5): DGGITQSPKYLFRKEGQNVTLSCEQNLNHDAMYWYRQDPGQGLRLIYYSQIVNDFQKGDIAEGYSVSREKKESFPLTVTSAQKNPTAFYLCASSTTVQETQYFGPGTRLLVL.

DNA for the CDR3: TGCGCCAGCAGCTTGGAGCCCACTAGCTCCTACAATGAGCAGTTCTTC. Protein product: CASSLEPTSSYNEQFF. The V gene is TRBV5-1, the J gene TRBJ2-1; possible D gene TRBD2, 5 bases. CDR1 and CDR2 from the germline V gene are SGHRS and YFSETQ. The CDR3 has 16 residues. V lost 0 bases and J lost 0, with 10 bases in between. The full variable domain, completed using reference TRBV5-1 and TRBJ2-1, is KAGVTQTPRYLIKTRGQQVTLSCSPISGHRSVSWYQQTPGQGLQFLFEYFSETQRNKGNFPGRFSGRQFSNSRSEMNVSTLELGDSALYLCASSLEPTSSYNEQFFGPGTRLTVL.

This chain uses TRBV7-9 with TRBJ2-3; D is possibly TRBD2 (5 bases). Germline loops: CDR1 SEHNR, CDR2 FQNEAQ (reference sequence). The V end lost 4 bases, the J end lost 2 bases, and 16 bases lay between the germline ends. The CDR3 sequence is 16 residues long. In DNA form, the CDR3 reads TGTGCCAGCAGCTCGGGGATTGGGTTGAACACAGATACGCAGTATTTT. As protein: CASSSGIGLNTDTQYF.

This clone was observed once. The rearrangement joins TRBV6-1 to TRBJ1-5, with a possible D match to TRBD1 (6 bases). CDR1 is MNHNS and CDR2 is SASEGT in the germline V gene. Trimming took 0 bases from V and 3 from J, leaving 9 bases between them. The CDR3 is 15 residues long. CDR3: CASSEADRANQPQHF. CDR3 in DNA: TGTGCCAGCAGTGAAGCGGACAGAGCCAATCAGCCCCAGCATTTT.

This chain uses TRBV9 with TRBJ2-1, with TRBD1 matching over 9 bases. This CDR3 region has 15 residues. Germline-derived CDR1 and CDR2 are SGDLS and YYNGEE. The V gene end was trimmed by 2 bases and the J gene end by 2 bases; junction bases not matched to a gene: 2. The CDR3 loop reads CASSVTGGTYNEQFF. The CDR3 DNA reads as TGTGCCAGCAGCGTTACAGGGGGCACCTACAATGAGCAGTTCTTC.

This chain links TRBV19 with TRBJ2-7, with D perhaps matching TRBD1 or TRBD2 (5 bases each). The length of the CDR3 is 13 residues. Germline V gene data show CDR1 as LNHDA and CDR2 as SQIVND (reference sequence). V was cut by 6 bases and J by 2 bases, with 11 bases left in between. CDR3 loop: CASRGRPAYEQYF. For the CDR3, the DNA is TGTGCCAGTAGGGGACGGCCGGCCTACGAGCAGTACTTC.

The chain combines TRBV15 with TRBJ1-5; no reliable D call. The CDR3 has 12 residues. V dropped 8 bases and J dropped 1 base, with 6 bases sitting between them. Germline lookup yields CDR1 LNHNV and CDR2 YYDKDF (reference sequence). The CDR3 here is CATRKSNQPQHF. CDR3 nucleotides: TGTGCCACCCGAAAGAGCAATCAGCCCCAGCATTTT.

The chain is built from TRBV19 and TRBJ2-7; D is unresolved. Trimming left V 0 bases short and J 6 bases short, with 9 bases between. CDR3 length: 13 residues. The germline CDR1 and CDR2 sequences are LNHDA and SQIVND (reference sequence). The CDR3 reads CASSIELRSEQYF. Written as DNA, the CDR3 is TGTGCCAGTAGTATAGAACTGAGGAGCGAGCAGTACTTC.

This rearrangement joins TRBV7-2 to TRBJ1-5; 9 bases map to TRBD1. V was pared by 5 bases and J by 5 bases, with 16 bases of the junction left unmatched. Germline CDR1 SGHTA, CDR2 FQGNSA. This CDR3 has 18 amino acids. The DNA of the CDR3 is TGTGCCAGCAGCCAAAGGGTTGCGGGACAGGGAAAGCATCAGCCCCAGCATTTT. Encoded protein: CASSQRVAGQGKHQPQHF.

The J gene is TRBJ2-1, the V gene TRBV10-2; 10 bases fit TRBD2. The CDR3 length is 20 residues. Germline assignment: CDR1 WSHSY and CDR2 SAAADI. V shed 3 bases, J shed 4 bases, and the junction held 18 bases outside the gene matches. CDR3 sequence reads: CASSDPGASGRRAGYNEQFF. The CDR3 nucleotides are TGCGCCAGCAGTGATCCAGGGGCTAGCGGGAGACGTGCGGGTTACAATGAGCAGTTCTTC.

This clone has only one observation. The CDR3 is CASSESDRSPPTYEQYF. In DNA form, the CDR3 reads TGTGCCAGCAGTGAATCGGACAGGTCCCCTCCCACCTACGAGCAGTACTTC. V gene TRBV2 combines with J gene TRBJ2-7; 7 nucleotides agree with TRBD1. The ends lost 2 bases at V and 2 bases at J; junction bases unmatched: 12. The CDR3 sequence is 17 residues long. Germline V lookup: CDR1 SNHLY, CDR2 FYNNEI.

The chain carries TRBV7-2 and TRBJ2-1; TRBD2 aligns across 7 bases. This CDR3 is 14 amino acids long. V lost 5 bases, J lost 6 bases, and 7 bases stayed unmatched. Per the germline V gene, CDR1 is SGHTA and CDR2 is FQGNSA. The CDR3 nucleotides are TGTGCCAGCAGCCCACGACTAGCTTCCAATGAGCAGTTCTTC. Translated: CASSPRLASNEQFF.

The gene calls are TRBV28 and TRBJ2-7; 7 bases align to TRBD2. J was trimmed by 2 bases and V by 5 bases; bases with no gene match: 9. There are 15 residues in the CDR3. CDR1 and CDR2 (germline): MDHEN, SYDVKM. The CDR3, as DNA: TGTGCCAGCAGTCACCGGGCTAGCGGACCCTACGAGCAGTACTTC. Its translation is CASSHRASGPYEQYF.

This chain connects TRBV6-1 to TRBJ2-3, with 7 bases fitting TRBD2. Germline V gene sequence: CDR1 MNHNS, CDR2 SASEGT. V lost 4 bases to trimming and J lost 0 bases; unmatched junction nucleotides: 7. The length of the CDR3 is 16 residues. In DNA form, the CDR3 reads TGTGCCAGCAGTGGTATGAGCGGGGCAAGCACAGATACGCAGTATTTT. It specifies CASSGMSGASTDTQYF.

A remark on this clone: The same CDR3 is also encoded by other DNA sequences in this sample. The chain couples TRBV6-5 to TRBJ1-1, with TRBD1 as a possible D gene (6 bases). Trimming took 0 bases from V and 4 from J, leaving 12 bases between them. This CDR3 is 15 amino acids long. Germline V gene lookup returns CDR1 MNHEY and CDR2 SVGAGI. The CDR3 loop is CASSYSRGGRTEAFF. The CDR3 DNA sequence: TGTGCCAGCAGTTACTCACGCGGGGGGCGCACTGAAGCTTTCTTT.

The CDR3 here is CSRQGANNEQFF. CDR3 DNA: TGCAGTAGACAGGGGGCAAACAATGAGCAGTTCTTC. This chain uses TRBV29-1 with TRBJ2-1, with 10 positions matching TRBD1. The CDR3 consists of 12 residues. Per germline, CDR1 SQVTM and CDR2 ANQGSEA.

The chain is built from TRBV19 and TRBJ2-1, with D uncertain. The V gene's germline CDR1 is LNHDA and CDR2 SQIVND (reference sequence). Trimming stripped 6 bases from V and 10 bases from J, with 22 bases between. The CDR3 is 15 residues long. CDR3 sequence (DNA): TGTGCCAGTAGCATGGGGATCCGCGGCGAAGGGGAGCAGTTCTTC. Protein product: CASSMGIRGEGEQFF.

The chain uses TRBV5-1 and TRBJ2-2; D may be TRBD1 (6 bases). Deletions cut 4 bases from V and 6 bases from J, with 13 bases between. Germline V gene data show CDR1 as SGHRS and CDR2 as YFSETQ. The CDR3 is 14 amino acids. CDR3 sequence reads: CASSVAGVAGELFF. The CDR3 region has the DNA TGCGCCAGCAGCGTAGCAGGGGTGGCCGGGGAGCTGTTTTTT.

This clone was counted a single time. The chain links TRBV2 to TRBJ2-1, with D possibly called TRBD1 or TRBD2 (5 bases each). The germline CDR1 and CDR2 sequences are SNHLY and FYNNEI. Trimming removed 5 bases at V and 1 base at J, with 9 bases between. CDR3 length: 14 amino acids. The CDR3 reads CASSRGPSYNEQFF. In nucleotides, the CDR3 is TGTGCCAGCAGTCGGGGCCCTTCCTACAATGAGCAGTTCTTC.

The rearrangement joins TRBV11-2 to TRBJ2-3; 11 nucleotides align to TRBD1. Per germline, CDR1 SGHAT and CDR2 FQNNGV. With V trimmed by 5 bases and J by 7 bases, 8 bases remained unmatched. CDR3 length equals 15 residues. The CDR3 region has the DNA TGTGCCAGCAGCCCACGTGGGACAGGGGGTTATACGCAGTATTTT. It encodes CASSPRGTGGYTQYF.

This sequence joins TRBV9 and TRBJ2-6; 9 bases map to TRBD1. The trim removed 3 bases at V and 0 bases at J, leaving 10 bases unmatched. CDR1 is SGDLS and CDR2 is YYNGEE in the germline V gene. This CDR3 region has 19 residues. In DNA form, the CDR3 reads TGTGCCAGCAGCGCAGCCGGGACAGGGTTTAGCTCTGGGGCCAACGTCCTGACTTTC. Translation gives CASSAAGTGFSSGANVLTF.

J is TRBJ1-4 and V is TRBV19; tentative D call: TRBD1 (5 bases). V lost 7 bases to trimming and J lost 2 bases, with 14 bases between them. Germline CDR1 reads LNHDA; CDR2 reads SQIVND (reference sequence). CDR3 length: 15 residues. DNA for the CDR3: TGTGCCAGTACCCGGGACCGAGTGACTAATGAAAAACTGTTTTTT. Its protein is CASTRDRVTNEKLFF.

The rearrangement uses TRBV5-6 and TRBJ2-1; possibly TRBD1 or TRBD2 for D (5 bases each). The CDR3 runs to 15 residues. Germline V lookup: CDR1 SGHDT, CDR2 YYEEEE. The V end lost 0 bases, the J end lost 12 bases, and 19 bases lay between the germline ends. The CDR3 here is CASSLVRTNPGPQFF. In DNA form, the CDR3 reads TGTGCCAGCAGCTTGGTGCGGACCAATCCGGGACCGCAGTTCTTC.